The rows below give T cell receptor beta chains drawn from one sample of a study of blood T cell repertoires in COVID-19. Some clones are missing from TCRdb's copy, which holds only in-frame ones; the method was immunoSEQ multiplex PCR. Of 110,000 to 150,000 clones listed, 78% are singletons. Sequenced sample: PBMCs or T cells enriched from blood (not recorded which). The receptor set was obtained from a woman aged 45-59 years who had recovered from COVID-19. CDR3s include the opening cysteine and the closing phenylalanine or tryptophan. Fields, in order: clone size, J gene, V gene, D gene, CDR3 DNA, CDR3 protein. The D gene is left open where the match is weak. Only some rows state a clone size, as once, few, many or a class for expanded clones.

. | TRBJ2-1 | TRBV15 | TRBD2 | TGTGCCACCAGCACCCCTAAGGGGTTAGCGGGGGGGACCTACAATGAGCAGTTCTTC | CATSTPKGLAGGTYNEQFF
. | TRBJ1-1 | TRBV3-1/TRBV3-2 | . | TGTGCCAGCAGCCAAAGACCCCGGGGAGACGCTTTCTTT | CASSQRPRGDAFF
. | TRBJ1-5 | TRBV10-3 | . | TGTGCCATCAGCCCTCGAGGGGGAGAGGGTCAGCCCCAGCATTTT | CAISPRGGEGQPQHF
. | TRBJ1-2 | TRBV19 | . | TGTGCCAGTAGTATAGAGAATACCGGACAGTTCTATGGCTACACCTTC | CASSIENTGQFYGYTF
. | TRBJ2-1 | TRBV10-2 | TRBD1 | TGCGCCAGCAGTCCCTTGGACAGGGGTCTGTACAATGAGCAGTTCTTC | CASSPLDRGLYNEQFF
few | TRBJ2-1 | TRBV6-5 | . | TGTGCCAGCACCCTCTCTGGAACAGGGTTGAATGAGCAGTTCTTC | CASTLSGTGLNEQFF
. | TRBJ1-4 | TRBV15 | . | TGTGCCACCAGCAGAGAAAGGGGAAATGAAAAACTGTTTTTT | CATSRERGNEKLFF
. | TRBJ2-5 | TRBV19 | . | TGTGCCAGTAGTATATACACCGGGGAGACCCAGTACTTC | CASSIYTGETQYF
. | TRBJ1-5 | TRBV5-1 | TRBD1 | TGCGCCAGCAGTCTCACAGGGGATCAGCCCCAGCATTTT | CASSLTGDQPQHF
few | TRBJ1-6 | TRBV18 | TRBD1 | TGTGCCAGCCTGGGACAGCGAAATTCACCCCTCCACTTT | CASLGQRNSPLHF
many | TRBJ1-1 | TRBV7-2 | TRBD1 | TGTGCCAGCAGCCCCTTCCCTAGGGGGCGAACTGAAGCTTTCTTT | CASSPFPRGRTEAFF
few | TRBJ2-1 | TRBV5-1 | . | TGCGCCAGCAGCTTGGGACAATACAATGAGCAGTTCTTC | CASSLGQYNEQFF
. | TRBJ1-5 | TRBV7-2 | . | TGTGCCAGCAGCTTAGCTGAGGGTTGGGCCCAGCATTTT | CASSLAEGWAQHF
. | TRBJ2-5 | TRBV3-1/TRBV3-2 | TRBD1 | TGTGCCAGCAGCCCTTGGACAGGGTCCGGAGAGACCCAGTACTTC | CASSPWTGSGETQYF
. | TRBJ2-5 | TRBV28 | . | TGTGCCAGCAGTTTGGTAGTCCACCAAGAGACCCAGTACTTC | CASSLVVHQETQYF
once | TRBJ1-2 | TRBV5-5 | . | TGTGCCAGCAGCCCTGGGGGGGGAGGCTACACCTTC | CASSPGGGGYTF
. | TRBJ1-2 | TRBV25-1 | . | TGTGCCAGCAGTTGGGCAGGGGAGAATGGCTACACCTTC | CASSWAGENGYTF
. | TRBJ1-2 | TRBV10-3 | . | TGTGCCATCAGTGACGCAGGGCAGGAGGGGCTCTATGGCTACACCTTC | CAISDAGQEGLYGYTF
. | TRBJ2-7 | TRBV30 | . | TGTGCCTGGAGTGCCGCGATAGGCACCGGAGGACCCTACGAGCAGTACTTC | CAWSAAIGTGGPYEQYF
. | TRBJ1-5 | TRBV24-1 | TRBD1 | TGTGCCACCAGTGATGCCGGGACAGGGGGCAATCAGCCCCAGCATTTT | CATSDAGTGGNQPQHF
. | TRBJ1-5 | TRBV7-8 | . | TGTGCCAGCAGCTTAGCTCAGGCCTATAGCAATCAGCCCCAGCATTTT | CASSLAQAYSNQPQHF
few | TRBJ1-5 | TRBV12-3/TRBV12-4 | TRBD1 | TGTGCCAGTACGGGACAGTACAATCAGCCCCAGCATTTT | CASTGQYNQPQHF
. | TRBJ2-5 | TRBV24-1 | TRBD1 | TGTGCCACCAGTGACTTCAACAGGGGCGGTGAGACCCAGTACTTC | CATSDFNRGGETQYF
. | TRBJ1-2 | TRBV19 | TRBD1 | TGTGCCAGTAGGCAGACAGGGGACTATGGCTACACCTTC | CASRQTGDYGYTF
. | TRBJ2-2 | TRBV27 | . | TGTGCCAGCAGTTTCGTACACCTCACCGGGGAGCTGTTTTTT | CASSFVHLTGELFF
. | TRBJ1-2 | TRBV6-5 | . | TGTGCCACACGGGGGAGTGGGGACTATGGCTACACCTTC | CATRGSGDYGYTF
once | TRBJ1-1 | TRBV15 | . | TGTGCCACCAGCAGAGATATTGCCGGGAACACTGAAGCTTTCTTT | CATSRDIAGNTEAFF
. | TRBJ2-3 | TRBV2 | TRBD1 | TGTGCCAGCACCCTAGGGAGGACAGGGGTGGCAGATACGCAGTATTTT | CASTLGRTGVADTQYF
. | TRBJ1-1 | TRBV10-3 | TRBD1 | TGTGCCATCAGTGGGACAGGGGACCTTGAAGCTTTCTTT | CAISGTGDLEAFF
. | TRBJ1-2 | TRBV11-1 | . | TGTGCCAGCAGCTCGGGGTACGGTGGTTGGTATGGCTACACCTTC | CASSSGYGGWYGYTF
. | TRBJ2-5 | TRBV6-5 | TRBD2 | TGTGCCAGCAGTTATAGCGGGGCGGGGAAAGAGACCCAGTACTTC | CASSYSGAGKETQYF
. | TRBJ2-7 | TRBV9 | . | TGTGCCAGCAGCGTAGGTGGCGGGGCCTACGAGCAGTACTTC | CASSVGGGAYEQYF
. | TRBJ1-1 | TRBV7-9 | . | TGTGCCAGCAGCTTAGCGTCGGGGATCAGCGAAGCTTTCTTT | CASSLASGISEAFF